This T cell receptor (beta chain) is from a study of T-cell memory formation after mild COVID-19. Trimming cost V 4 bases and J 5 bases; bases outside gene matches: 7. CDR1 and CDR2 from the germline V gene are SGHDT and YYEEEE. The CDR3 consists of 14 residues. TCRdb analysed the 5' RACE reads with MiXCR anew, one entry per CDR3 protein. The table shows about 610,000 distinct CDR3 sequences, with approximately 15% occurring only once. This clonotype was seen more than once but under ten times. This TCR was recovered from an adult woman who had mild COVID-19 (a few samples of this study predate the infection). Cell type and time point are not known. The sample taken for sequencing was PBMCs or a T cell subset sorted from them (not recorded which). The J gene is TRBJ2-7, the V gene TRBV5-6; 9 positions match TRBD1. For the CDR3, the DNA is TGTGCCAGCAGCCCCGGGACAGGGAGCCACGAGCAGTACTTC. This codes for CASSPGTGSHEQYF.